This TCR beta chain was documented in a study of T cells after yellow fever vaccination. About the research overall: Those fractions that held only low numbers of cells were prepared using the SMART-Seq v4 Ultra Low Input RNA kit.

CDR3 length: 15 amino acids. Trimming left V 6 bases short and J 6 bases short, with 17 bases between. TCR cDNA was made by 5'RACE template switching, adding a universal primer site and UMIs. A single record per CDR3 protein comes from TCRdb applying MiXCR to the 5' RACE reads. The repertoire holds fewer than 450,000 distinct CDR3 sequences, with 3% to 4.5% as singletons. This chain connects TRBV12-3 or TRBV12-4 to TRBJ1-4; the D is unclear. This clonotype originated in a man between 18 and 29 years old who received the YFV17D yellow fever vaccine. The sequences come from PBMCs, collected 5 days after the yellow fever booster vaccination. CDR3 sequence reads: CASSPRAYSDEKLFF. CDR3 sequence (DNA): TGTGCCAGCAGCCCCCGGGCGTACAGTGATGAAAAACTGTTTTTT.